This T cell receptor beta chain appears in the sequencing data of a study of T-cell memory formation after mild COVID-19. One entry per CDR3 protein results from TCRdb running MiXCR on the 5' RACE reads. Of hundreds of thousands of distinct CDR3 sequences detected, 20% to 30% appear once; the ten largest clones hold less than 15%. The receptor comes from an adult woman who had mild COVID-19 (a few samples of this study predate the infection). Cell type and time point are not known. Sequencing was done on a sample of PBMCs or a T cell subset sorted from them (not recorded which).

As DNA, the CDR3 is TGTGCCAGCAGTAATAGGGGGCAAGCTAACTATGGCTACACCTTC. Protein: CASSNRGQANYGYTF. This chain connects TRBV6-6 to TRBJ1-2; 7 positions match TRBD1. The CDR3 has 15 amino acids. V lost 5 bases to trimming and J lost 0 bases; unmatched junction nucleotides: 6. CDR1 MNHNY and CDR2 SVGAGI come from the germline V gene (reference sequence).